The entry below describes one TCR beta chain. This specimen comes from a study of shared clonotypes between healthy human individuals. Germline CDR1 reads GTSNPN; CDR2 reads SVGIG (reference sequence). This CDR3 contains 14 residues. With 4 bases removed from V and 1 base from J, the gap between germline ends came to 13 bases. Profiling relied on immunoSEQ multiplex PCR, and the TCRdb table lists in-frame clones only, not all of them. The sample holds 2 million to 3 million clones, 80% to 95% seen once. The chain employs TRBV30 and TRBJ1-1; D unclear. The receptor was derived from a man between 18 and 35 years old in good health. Some clones in this sample may be carry-over from other donors' samples. The sample was naive CD4+ T cells from PBMCs. Subset described: CD45RA+ positively selected. The CDR3 here is CAWNPQPRNTEAFF. In nucleotides, the CDR3 is TGTGCCTGGAACCCCCAGCCCCGGAACACTGAAGCTTTCTTT.